This TCR beta chain stems from a study of OX40 agonist ivuxolimab in advanced cancers. The study in broad terms: Ivuxolimab was a fully human IgG2 agonistic monoclonal antibody targeting the costimulatory receptor OX40 (CD134). Intravenous ivuxolimab was administered to patients every 2 weeks at six dose levels: 0.01, 0.1, 0.3, 1.5, 3 and 10 mg/kg. Of the approximately 50 dose-escalation patients, hepatocellular carcinoma was present in about 19, melanoma in around 15, renal cell carcinoma in 9 and head and neck cancer in 9. In the dose-escalation cohort, 65% to 85% of patients were male, and the mean age was 60 years with a range of roughly 20 to 79. Patients were allowed to have had prior anti-PD-1, anti-PD-L1 or anti-CTLA-4 therapy, and approximately 40% of the dose-escalation patients had been treated with checkpoint inhibitors. Three dose-escalation patients achieved partial responses, one with hepatocellular carcinoma and two with cutaneous melanoma. Peripheral TCRbeta sequencing aimed to test whether ivuxolimab altered TCR sequence diversity and caused clonal T-cell expansion. The paper reports the monotherapy dose-escalation portion (N of about 54 patients) of the phase I ivuxolimab trial.

The paper's findings and limits, for the study overall: The antigen specificity of the clonally expanded peripheral T cells was not determined. Clonal expansion of both CD4+ and CD8+ blood T cells was observed from baseline to week 6 at doses 0.1 to 3.0 mg/kg. In the 0.1-3.0 mg/kg groups, partial responders were among the patients with the lowest normalized peripheral clonal expansion, particularly in CD8+ T cells. Low levels of normalized T-cell clonal expansion were also seen in some patients who did not respond. After ivuxolimab, more expanded clones were found on average in CD8+ T cells than in CD4+ T cells.

Remarks on this clone: Its antigen is still unknown. Per-base quality was not reported, and no clone a single base away is much larger than it.

The trial excluded patients who had a history of autoimmune disease or who were on systemic immunosuppression. Peripheral blood for TCR sequencing was collected from all dose cohorts at baseline, on cycle 4 day 1, and on cycle 7 day 1. The samples were drawn from a first-in-human, open-label, multicenter phase I dose-escalation trial of ivuxolimab. Adults with locally advanced or metastatic head and neck squamous cell, hepatocellular, melanoma or renal cell carcinoma were enrolled in the trial. Before TCR sequencing, CD4+ and CD8+ T cells were separately sorted from peripheral blood. Taken from cysteine to phenylalanine, the CDR3 has 17 residues. The CDR3 DNA has 51 bases and is translated from base 1. The germline V gene (reference sequence) sets CDR1 to MNHEY and CDR2 to SMNVEV. Trimming takes 6 bases from V and 0 bases from J, and the germline ends sit 19 bases apart. For sequencing of the TCRbeta CDR3 region, genomic DNA was extracted from the sorted cells. The immunoSEQ Assay was used to sequence the TCRbeta CDR3 regions. As stored in TCRdb, this immuneACCESS dataset retains in-frame rearrangements with V and J assigned. A fraction of the clones does not appear; measured against another copy, unresolved V genes explain less than half of the discrepancy, and the remainder lacks a known reason. The sample data list some 50,000 clones, and around 91% of these were observed just once. The biggest ten clones account for 12% of the sample.

Sequencing was performed on CD4+ or CD8+ T cells sorted from blood, taken in a trial of the OX40 agonist ivuxolimab. The rearrangement combines TRBV27 with TRBJ2-3; TRBD2 could be the D gene, as 6 bases match. The receptor comes from an adult with an advanced solid tumor such as melanoma, head and neck, liver or kidney cancer. The CDR3 protein sequence reads: CASRRGDLPSSTDTQYF. The nucleotide sequence reads as follows: TGTGCCAGCAGAAGAGGGGACTTACCCTCTAGCACAGATACGCAGTATTTT.